This T cell receptor beta chain was sequenced in a study of Graves' ophthalmopathy and Graves' hyperthyroidism. Study results and caveats: Both an approximately 70% sensitivity and an approximately 72% specificity characterized the model's predictions of ophthalmopathy progression.

V shed 5 bases, J shed 5 bases, and the junction held 9 bases outside the gene matches. The CDR3 is 16 amino acids. Germline loops: CDR1 SEHNR, CDR2 FQNEAQ (reference sequence). This clonotype has a handful of counts. Its antigen is still unknown. For donors with ophthalmopathy, the disease showed moderate-to-severe activity, reached CAS ≥3 and NOSPECS ≥4, and had lasted under 3 months. Amplifying from RNA transcripts, the study obtained TCR beta CDR3 regions. First-round RT-PCR employed HTBI primers, with a second-round multiplex PCR after it. TCRdb re-analysed the multiplex PCR reads in MiXCR, keeping a single row per CDR3 protein. The sample lists 650,000 to 900,000 distinct CDR3 sequences, 35% to 50% occurring once.

The specimen sequenced was peripheral blood. The genes are TRBV7-9 and TRBJ2-7, with 13 bases matching TRBD2. This TCR was sampled from an adult man with Graves' ophthalmopathy. The DNA for the CDR3 is TGTGCCAGCAGCCCCTGGACTAGCGGGAGTCGTCACGAGCAGTACTTC. This sequence encodes CASSPWTSGSRHEQYF. Filled out from reference TRBV7-9 and TRBJ2-7, the complete variable domain reads DTGVSQNPRHKITKRGQNVTFRCDPISEHNRLYWYRQTLGQGPEFLTYFQNEAQLEKSRLLSDRFSAERPKGSFSTLEIQRTEQGDSAMYLCASSPWTSGSRHEQYFGPGTRLTVT.